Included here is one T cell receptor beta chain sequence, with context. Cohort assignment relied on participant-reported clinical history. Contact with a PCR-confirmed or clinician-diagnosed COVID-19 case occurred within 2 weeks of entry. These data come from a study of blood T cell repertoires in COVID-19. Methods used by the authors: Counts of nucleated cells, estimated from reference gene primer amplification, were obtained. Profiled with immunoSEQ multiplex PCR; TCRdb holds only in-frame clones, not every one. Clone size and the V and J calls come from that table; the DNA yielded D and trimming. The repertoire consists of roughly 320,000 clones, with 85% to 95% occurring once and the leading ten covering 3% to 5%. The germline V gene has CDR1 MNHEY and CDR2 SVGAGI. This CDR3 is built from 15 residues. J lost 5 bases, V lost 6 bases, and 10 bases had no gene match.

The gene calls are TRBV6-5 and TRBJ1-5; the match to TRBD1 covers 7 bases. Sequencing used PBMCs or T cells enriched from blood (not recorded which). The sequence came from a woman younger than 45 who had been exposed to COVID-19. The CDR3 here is CASREVTGIYQPQHF. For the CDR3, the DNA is TGTGCCAGCAGGGAGGTGACAGGGATTTATCAGCCCCAGCATTTT.